This T cell receptor (beta chain) originates from a study of blood T cell repertoires in COVID-19 (dated by TCRdb to 2018 to 2021). For the study in its entirety: Collaborator samples came from the United States, Italy and Spain and covered acute and convalescent phases of COVID-19. The material from the prospective study consisted of cDNA or gDNA derived from T cells, B-cell-depleted T cells, or PBMCs. Deeply sampled blood TCRbeta repertoires from subjects exposed to, actively infected with, or recovered from COVID-19 were included in the dataset. The repertoires were released in a freely available public database intended as a resource for research on the immune response to SARS-CoV-2. The samples were drawn from the first 160 participants of the ongoing ImmuneRACE study and from 950 to 1,500 subjects provided by 6 global collaborators. The sample metadata nearly always contained a de-identified subject ID, COVID-19 status, age in years and sex. Where HLA class I and class II types were available, the types were taken from metadata supplied by the sample provider, not from assay-based typing. On the study overall, not on this receptor specifically: The amount of clinical and demographic metadata varied by source and participant and was provided uncurated.

In its sample, this clone was seen a few times. The antigen it recognizes is unknown. No clone much larger than this one lies a single base away; base qualities are absent. TCRbeta CDR3 regions were amplified from genomic DNA by means of the immunoSEQ Assay, a bias-controlled multiplex PCR. Under the source paper's analysis protocol: The number of nucleated cells in each sample was estimated from the amplification of reference gene primers within the assay. To quantify the absolute abundance of each unique TCRbeta CDR3 rearrangement, sequence reads were collapsed and filtered. For each sample, productive Simpson clonality was calculated as the square root of Simpson's diversity index across productive rearrangements. TCRdb took over this immuneACCESS table, retaining in-frame rearrangements with V and J assigned. Such tables are incomplete; in checked studies, under half of the missing clones stem from an unresolved V gene, and the remainder is unexplained. V and J calls plus clone size are reproduced from that table; the DNA served to infer D and trimming. This sample has about 89,000 clones in its table, and more than 65% of those were observed once. Roughly 6.3% of the sample is in the top ten clones.

Taken from cysteine to phenylalanine, the CDR3 has 12 residues. Only the CDR3 region is kept as DNA, spanning 36 bases read in frame from base 1. A distance of 7 bases separates the germline ends of V and J, which lose 3 bases and 5 bases respectively. In the germline V gene, CDR1 corresponds to SNHLY and CDR2 to FYNNEI. In Seattle, one collaborating source enrolled patients while the infection was active and tracked those patients longitudinally over the course of disease. Each collaborating institution followed its own protocols to collect whole blood in K2EDTA tubes. Collaborator samples were shipped for TCRbeta analysis as frozen whole blood, isolated PBMCs, or DNA extracted from either sample type.

Sequenced: peripheral blood. The receptor's source is a man aged 65 to 85 with COVID-19, enrolled during active disease. The receptor chain draws on TRBV2 and TRBJ2-5; TRBD1 is perhaps the D gene, given 5 matching bases. In nucleotides, the sequence is TGTGCCAGCAGTGACAGGGATGAGACCCAGTACTTC. This gives the protein CASSDRDETQYF.